This T cell receptor (beta chain) derives from a study of beta chain features in type 1 diabetes listed by TCRdb under 2018. As for the study more broadly: Mean age, gender distribution, total cell number and subset yield did not differ between patients and healthy donors. A total of roughly 100 million sorted cells were examined across all samples, and RNA yield correlated strongly with the number of cells per subset. The study compared TCRB repertoires of sorted circulating CD4+ T cell subsets between recently diagnosed type 1 diabetes patients and matched healthy donors. Regulatory and stem cell-like memory subsets were obtained from only 8 patients and roughly 8 healthy donors, while naive and central memory subsets were obtained from all 28 donors. Broader findings and caveats from the paper: Because the HLA sub-analyses included only small numbers of individuals, any influence of HLA type on TCRB rearrangement was left unresolved. Naive, central memory and regulatory TCRB repertoires appeared to be more alike among patients than among healthy donors. PCR might favor shorter templates, but patient and control samples were amplified and corrected together, so any skew would affect both groups equally. At VDJ recombination sites, type 1 diabetes patients had fewer insertions and more deleted nucleotides, which implies abnormalities in thymic rearrangement. Type 1 diabetes patients showed a moderate but significant shortening of TCRB CDR3 length in all four CD4+ subsets. Because cDNA rather than genomic DNA was sequenced, highly expressing activated cells could have been over-represented, although no difference in activation and CD3 levels was found between groups.

All of the isolated RNA was reverse transcribed with the High Capacity cDNA Reverse Transcription Kit, so expressed TCRB transcripts were sequenced. Deep immunoSEQ sequencing was applied to naive, central memory and regulatory T cell samples, giving an average of approximately 4 million total reads per sample. Sorted cells were lysed in RLT buffer and RNA was extracted with DNase-treated RNeasy Micro or Mini kits, depending on cell number. Each cell subset was processed separately to prevent cross-contamination, with patient and healthy donor samples processed together. The immunoSEQ multiplex PCR was used to amplify TCRB sequences from cDNA, generating 87-bp fragments that spanned the CDR3 region. Amplicons were sequenced on the Illumina HiSeq platform. The authors' analysis ran thus. PCR bias was corrected computationally using synthetic template baselines, and reads within Hamming distance 2 were collapsed, with unmergeable singletons discarded. Reads were aligned to IMGT to assign V, D and J genes, CDR3 length, and insertions or deletions at six rearrangement sites. Within each subset, clonotype counts were normalized to sorted cell number, after which true diversity and Gini coefficients were computed with the tcR R package. Repertoire sharing was quantified using the overlap coefficient calculated on TCRB nucleotide sequences. Out-of-frame TCRB sequences from naive cells were analyzed as a proxy for the pre-selection repertoire. TCRdb obtained this table from immuneACCESS and retained in-frame rearrangements with V and J assigned. These tables miss some clones; where compared with another copy, unresolved V genes account for less than half of the shortfall, and the remainder is unexplained. That table supplies the V and J calls and clone size; D and trimming were determined from the DNA. Recorded for this sample are 330,000 or so clones; 10% to 15% of them occurred a single time. The ten most abundant clones make up 0.0095% to 0.012% of the sample.

A single peripheral blood draw of around 0.11 L on average was collected from each donor into heparinised tubes. Naive, central memory, regulatory and stem cell-like memory CD4+ T cells were sorted on a BD FACSAria II using a panel including CD45RO, CCR7, CD25, CD127, CD95 and CD27. All sorted populations exceeded 95% purity. PBMCs were separated immediately by Lymphoprep density gradient centrifugation and were stained directly, without being cultured. To minimize batch effects, samples were stained and sorted in pairs, one healthy donor with one patient per experiment. This clone has more than one count but fewer than ten. Its antigen has not been determined. There are no base qualities to consult, and no much larger clone falls within one base. Ends trimmed: V by 7 bases, J by 6 bases; bases unmatched to a gene: 6. The germline V gene specifies MGHDK as CDR1 and SYGVNS as CDR2. The CDR3 sequence holds 14 residues, the cysteine and phenylalanine included. The entry retains the CDR3 DNA only, 42 bases that are in frame from base 1.

Material for sequencing was naive CD4+ T cells from blood. Reading the label with the study, this specimen's cell subset or site is: true naive CD4+ T cells. This clonotype originated in a young woman with type 1 diabetes. This chain is built from TRBV25-1 and TRBJ1-6; TRBD1 agrees with 7 junctional bases. The sequence in DNA is TGTGCCAGCACCCAGACAGGGTTTAATTCACCCCTCCACTTT. It encodes CASTQTGFNSPLHF.